A single sample is the source of the 21 T cell receptor beta chains below, sequenced in a study of blood T cell repertoires in COVID-19. Only in-frame clones appear in the TCRdb table, and some are missing; sequencing was by immunoSEQ multiplex PCR. Of 130,000 or so clones in the sample, 65% to 85% were seen once. The specimen was peripheral blood. The receptors here all came from a woman aged 80 or older with acute or convalescent COVID-19.

The gene calls are TRBV6-1 and TRBJ2-6, with TRBD1 identical over 8 bases. The J segment lost 4 bases and the V segment lost 4 bases, leaving 9 bases of the junction unmatched. The CDR3 has 17 amino acids. Germline V lookup: CDR1 MNHNS, CDR2 SASEGT. The CDR3: CASSASTGASGANVLTF. The CDR3 nucleotides are TGTGCCAGCAGTGCCTCGACAGGGGCATCGGGGGCCAACGTCCTGACTTTC.

The J gene is TRBJ2-1, the V gene TRBV4-3, with D possibly TRBD1 on 5 matching bases. The germline V and J ends were trimmed by 1 base and 0 bases, with 10 bases remaining between them. CDR3 size: 16 residues. In germline, CDR1 is LGHNA, CDR2 YSLEER. CDR3 loop: CASSQGMGRSYNEQFF. The DNA for the CDR3 is TGCGCCAGCAGCCAAGGAATGGGGCGCTCCTACAATGAGCAGTTCTTC.

This rearrangement joins TRBV19 to TRBJ2-7; TRBD1 aligns across 10 bases. The germline CDR1 and CDR2 sequences are LNHDA and SQIVND (reference sequence). This CDR3 comprises 17 residues. The V gene end was trimmed by 6 bases and the J gene end by 3 bases; junction bases not matched to a gene: 14. CDR3 bases: TGTGCCAGTAGCCCAAGGACAGGGGGACATCCTTACTACGAGCAGTACTTC. It is translated as CASSPRTGGHPYYEQYF.

The gene calls are TRBV7-7 and TRBJ2-5; 12 bases are a match to TRBD1. V was clipped by 5 bases and J by 5 bases; unmatched bases: 6. This CDR3 comprises 15 residues. Germline CDR1 SSHAT, CDR2 FNYEAQ (reference sequence). The CDR3 reads CASSRDRGRLETQYF. The CDR3, as DNA: TGTGCCAGCAGCCGGGACAGGGGGCGCCTGGAGACCCAGTACTTC. The complete variable domain, with remaining parts taken from reference TRBV7-7 and TRBJ2-5, reads GAGVSQSPRYKVTKRGQDVTLRCDPISSHATLYWYQQALGQGPEFLTYFNYEAQPDKSGLPSDRFSAERPEGSISTLTIQRTEQRDSAMYRCASSRDRGRLETQYFGPGTRLLVL.

The chain is built from TRBV18 and TRBJ1-2; D ambiguous. There are 16 residues in the CDR3. CDR1 KGHSH and CDR2 LQKENI come from the germline V gene. Between the trimmed V and J ends, which lost 5 bases and 3 bases, there was a span of 19 bases. This CDR3 reads CASSSAPPGADYGYTF. The DNA for the CDR3 is TGTGCCAGCTCATCGGCCCCGCCCGGCGCGGACTATGGCTACACCTTC.

V gene TRBV27 combines with J gene TRBJ2-1; TRBD2 is a possible D gene (6 bases). The length of the CDR3 is 15 residues. Trimming removed 4 bases from V and 3 bases from J, with 13 bases in between. Per germline, CDR1 MNHEY and CDR2 SMNVEV (reference sequence). CDR3 coding DNA: TGTGCCAGCAGTTCGGACTACCGGATCTACAATGAGCAGTTCTTC. Translating gives CASSSDYRIYNEQFF.

This chain connects TRBV5-1 to TRBJ2-7, with 10 positions matching TRBD2. The germline CDR1 and CDR2 sequences are SGHRS and YFSETQ. CDR3 size: 16 residues. The V and J ends lost 4 bases and 2 bases, in that order; junction bases with no gene match: 9. The chain's CDR3 is CASSPLAGGSPYEQYF. In DNA, the CDR3 is TGCGCCAGCAGCCCCTTAGCGGGAGGCTCCCCCTACGAGCAGTACTTC.

The V gene is TRBV29-1, the J gene TRBJ2-1; TRBD2 matches at 7 bases. V was clipped by 6 bases and J by 5 bases; unmatched bases: 7. This CDR3 spans 13 amino acids. Per germline, CDR1 SQVTM and CDR2 ANQGSEA. CDR3 in amino acids: CSVKVLADNEQFF. In DNA, the CDR3 is TGCAGCGTCAAGGTTCTAGCGGACAATGAGCAGTTCTTC.

The rearrangement uses TRBV4-3 and TRBJ1-6; D might be TRBD1 (6 bases). Between the trimmed V and J ends, which lost 4 bases and 3 bases, there was a span of 10 bases. Per germline, CDR1 LGHNA and CDR2 YSLEER. The CDR3 is 15 amino acids. The CDR3 coding sequence is TGCGCCAGCAGCCCCAGGACAGACTATAATTCACCCCTCCACTTT. Protein: CASSPRTDYNSPLHF.

The CDR3 nucleotides are TGCAGCGTCGGACTTCCGGGACAGGGATCGGTTGAAAAACTGTTTTTT. It codes for CSVGLPGQGSVEKLFF. The chain combines TRBV29-1 with TRBJ1-4; 9 bases are shared with TRBD1. Germline CDR1 and CDR2: SQVTM and ANQGSEA. CDR3 length equals 16 residues. Trimming removed 6 bases from V and 7 bases from J; junction bases left unmatched: 15. Combining the CDR3 with reference TRBV29-1 and TRBJ1-4 gives the whole variable domain SAVISQKPSRDICQRGTSLTIQCQVDSQVTMMFWYRQQPGQSLTLIATANQGSEATYESGFVIDKFPISRPNLTFSTLTVSNMSPEDSSIYLCSVGLPGQGSVEKLFFGSGTQLSVL.

The chain recombines TRBV2 with TRBJ2-4, with TRBD2 matching 9 bases. V shed 6 bases and J 8 bases; nucleotides not matched to a gene: 14. CDR3 length: 16 residues. Germline loops: CDR1 SNHLY, CDR2 FYNNEI. The CDR3 spells CASSRGASGNRYIQYF. The CDR3 DNA reads TGTGCCAGCAGCCGGGGGGCTAGCGGGAATCGGTACATTCAGTACTTC.

CDR3 loop: CASSLLGQGDLEQYF. CDR3 in DNA: TGTGCCAGCAGCTTATTGGGACAGGGGGATCTTGAGCAGTACTTC. This chain connects TRBV5-6 to TRBJ2-7, with 11 bases lining up with TRBD1. This CDR3 is built from 15 residues. V lost 2 bases to trimming and J lost 7 bases; unmatched junction nucleotides: 8. Germline values: CDR1 SGHDT, CDR2 YYEEEE.

This chain links TRBV21-1 with TRBJ2-1; no check of the table's D call, TRBD1, against the DNA was made. TRBV21-1 is listed as a pseudogene. This CDR3 has 15 residues. The CDR3 spells CASSKQGAAYNEQFF. DNA for the CDR3: TGTGCCAGCAGCAAACAGGGGGCCGCTTACAATGAGCAGTTCTTC.

V gene TRBV24-1 combines with J gene TRBJ2-1; 10 positions agree with TRBD2. The CDR3 is made up of 16 amino acids. Germline V gene lookup returns CDR1 KGHDR and CDR2 SFDVKD. V gave up 3 bases and J gave up 0 bases; unmatched junction bases: 1. DNA for the CDR3: TGTGCCACCAGTGATGCTAGCGGGAGCTCCTACAATGAGCAGTTCTTC. Translating gives CATSDASGSSYNEQFF.

The chain links TRBV19 to TRBJ1-2, with TRBD1 as a possible D gene (5 bases). This CDR3 is 12 amino acids long. The V end lost 5 bases, the J end lost 8 bases, and 12 bases lay between the germline ends. The germline V gene encodes CDR1 LNHDA and CDR2 SQIVND (reference sequence). CDR3 nucleotides: TGTGCCAGTAGTTTCGGACATGCGGGCTACACCTTC. It is translated as CASSFGHAGYTF. Supplemented by reference TRBV19 and TRBJ1-2, the full variable domain reads DGGITQSPKYLFRKEGQNVTLSCEQNLNHDAMYWYRQDPGQGLRLIYYSQIVNDFQKGDIAEGYSVSREKKESFPLTVTSAQKNPTAFYLCASSFGHAGYTFGSGTRLTVV.

This clone was observed a single time. This chain joins TRBV19 and TRBJ2-7, with 10 positions matching TRBD1. The CDR3 totals 15 residues. Germline values: CDR1 LNHDA, CDR2 SQIVND (reference sequence). Losses at the gene ends were 4 bases for V and 7 bases for J; bases not matched to a gene: 10. The CDR3 DNA reads TGTGCCAGTAGTAACCCGGGACAGGGGCGGAGAGAGCAGTACTTC. This sequence encodes CASSNPGQGRREQYF. Drawing the rest from reference TRBV19 and TRBJ2-7, the complete variable domain is DGGITQSPKYLFRKEGQNVTLSCEQNLNHDAMYWYRQDPGQGLRLIYYSQIVNDFQKGDIAEGYSVSREKKESFPLTVTSAQKNPTAFYLCASSNPGQGRREQYFGPGTRLTVT.

The V gene is TRBV30, the J gene TRBJ2-3, with 8 bases identical to TRBD2. This CDR3 comprises 13 residues. V shed 5 bases and J 5 bases; nucleotides not matched to a gene: 6. The germline V gene encodes CDR1 GTSNPN and CDR2 SVGIG (reference sequence). This CDR3 reads CAWGPGGVDTQYF. DNA of the CDR3: TGTGCCTGGGGTCCGGGAGGGGTAGATACGCAGTATTTT.

This chain uses TRBV27 with TRBJ1-1; possibly TRBD1 for D (6 bases). Germline CDR1 is MNHEY and CDR2 is SMNVEV (reference sequence). Trimming stripped 0 bases from V and 4 bases from J, with 21 bases between. The CDR3 is 18 amino acids. The CDR3 sequence is CASSLSMNRAGAGTEAFF. DNA of the CDR3: TGTGCCAGCAGTTTATCGATGAACAGGGCCGGCGCAGGCACTGAAGCTTTCTTT.

The chain links TRBV10-2 to TRBJ2-1, with 7 bases fitting TRBD1. There are 13 residues in the CDR3. With 6 bases clipped from V and 10 bases from J, the junction kept 9 bases outside the gene matches. The germline CDR1 and CDR2 sequences are WSHSY and SAAADI. The CDR3 nucleotides are TGCGCCAGCAGGAGGGACAGATCTACGGAGCAGTTCTTC. Translation: CASRRDRSTEQFF.

This chain uses TRBV19 with TRBJ1-1, with 7 bases aligning to TRBD1. The germline V gene has CDR1 LNHDA and CDR2 SQIVND (reference sequence). The CDR3 covers 15 residues. V was pared by 5 bases and J by 0 bases, with 6 bases of the junction left unmatched. The CDR3 spells CASSFGTVMNTEAFF. As DNA, the CDR3 is TGTGCCAGTAGTTTCGGGACAGTCATGAACACTGAAGCTTTCTTT.

This clone was observed a handful of times. This chain connects TRBV2 to TRBJ1-5; 8 bases are shared with TRBD1. The germline CDR1 and CDR2 sequences are SNHLY and FYNNEI. The CDR3 has 14 amino acids. J was trimmed by 3 bases and V by 6 bases; bases with no gene match: 4. The CDR3, as DNA: TGTGCCAGCAGGGACAGGGTAAACAATCAGCCCCAGCATTTT. Its protein is CASRDRVNNQPQHF. Based on the CDR3 plus reference TRBV2 and TRBJ1-5, the full variable domain is EPEVTQTPSHQVTQMGQEVILRCVPISNHLYFYWYRQILGQKVEFLVSFYNNEISEKSEIFDDQFSVERPDGSNFTLKIRSTKLEDSAMYFCASRDRVNNQPQHFGDGTRLSIL.